Reported below is one T cell receptor beta chain. Its antigen is undetermined. The data were produced by immunoSEQ multiplex PCR, yet TCRdb's version contains in-frame clones alone and is incomplete. The repertoire holds roughly 180,000 clones, 90% seen once, with approximately 3% in the top ten. This CDR3 has 16 residues. These data originate in a study of T cell responses to AZD1222 COVID-19 vaccine. Points from the study as a whole: Targeting of unmutated variant regions was reportedly seen in nearly half of spike-specific TCRs.

The receptor was isolated from an adult in good health. The chain couples TRBV21-1 to TRBJ2-7; the D call in the table, TRBD1, was not verified against the DNA. TRBV21-1 is listed as a pseudogene. The source was peripheral blood, collected on day 0 of AZD1222 vaccination. The CDR3 DNA follows: TGTGCCAGCAGCAAAAGGACAGTCCCTACGAGCAGCCGACCGGACTTC. Protein sequence: CASSKRTVPTSSRPDF.